This T cell receptor beta chain was sequenced for a study of cytomegalovirus exposure and HLA in healthy donors. Study-wide background: HLA-typed donors were the source of 82 million or so unique TCRs, which an early data release held.

General study results and limits: Some V segments, TRBV6-2 and TRBV6-3 among them, were indistinguishable and were therefore excluded. In a later analysis, most CMV-associated TCR beta chains appeared HLA-restricted. Previous analysis showed most TCR beta V segments were productive about 87% or about 30% of the time.

About this clone itself: The antigen remains unidentified.

Germline assignment: CDR1 SSHAT and CDR2 FNYEAQ (reference sequence). The length of the CDR3 is 12 residues. Trimming shortened V by 7 bases and J by 7 bases, and 11 bases separated the two germline ends. Vbeta (60) and Jbeta (13) primers were used in the PCR. Using immunoSEQ multiplex PCR, the repertoire was profiled, and TCRdb retains in-frame clones only, with some absent. Among 200,000 to 250,000 clones listed, about 81% were seen once. The chain is built from TRBV7-7 and TRBJ2-1; no definite D call. The TCR sequence derives from a woman aged 40 to 50 in good health and CMV-seronegative. The sequenced material came from PBMCs. The CDR3 protein is CASTINSNEQFF. The CDR3 nucleotides read TGTGCCAGCACTATTAATAGTAATGAGCAGTTCTTC.